The present T cell receptor beta chain was sequenced within a study of Graves' ophthalmopathy and Graves' hyperthyroidism. This clonotype was seen ten or more times. Its target is not known. CDR3 regions of TCR beta were amplified from RNA transcripts. Second-round multiplex PCR came after a first-round RT-PCR that employed HTBI primers. TCRdb re-derived calls from the multiplex PCR reads in MiXCR, one entry per CDR3 protein. The sample includes about 380,000 distinct CDR3 sequences, 15% to 17% of them seen just once. Study-wide points: Ophthalmopathy and stable hyperthyroidism were discriminated by a 13-signature model, with about 91% sensitivity and 81.08% specificity. Predictions made by the model for ophthalmopathy progression reached roughly 71% sensitivity and roughly 79% specificity.

The sample was peripheral blood. This receptor was taken from a woman in her late teens or twenties with stable Graves' hyperthyroidism.

CDR3 region: CASSSRDGSNQPQHF. DNA for the CDR3: TGTGCCAGCAGCTCCCGGGACGGAAGCAATCAGCCCCAGCATTTT. The gene calls are TRBV7-8 and TRBJ1-5; a weak D match, TRBD1 (5 bases). Trimming removed 4 bases from V and 1 base from J, with 11 bases in between. The CDR3 extends over 15 amino acids. Germline V gene lookup returns CDR1 SGHVS and CDR2 FQNEAQ. The variable domain in full, with the rest retrieved from reference TRBV7-8 and TRBJ1-5, is GAGVSQSPRYKVAKRGQDVALRCDPISGHVSLFWYQQALGQGPEFLTYFQNEAQLDKSGLPSDRFFAERPEGSVSTLKIQRTQQEDSAVYLCASSSRDGSNQPQHFGDGTRLSIL.